These 22 T cell receptor beta chains share one sample of origin, sequenced in a study of shared clonotypes between healthy human individuals. CD8 cells regarded as naive lacked CD45RO, were positively chosen for CCR7, and omitted terminally differentiated effector memory CD45RA+ cells. Data came from immunoSEQ multiplex PCR; TCRdb stores just in-frame clones and leaves some out. The sample holds around 1,900,000 clones, around 95% seen once. The sample consisted of naive CD8+ T cells from PBMCs. The receptors shown here come from a man aged 18 to 30 in good health. Some clones in this sample may be carry-over from other donors' samples.

The chain has TRBV9 and TRBJ1-1; D gene ambiguous. The length of the CDR3 is 15 residues. Per the germline V gene, CDR1 is SGDLS and CDR2 is YYNGEE. V dropped 3 bases and J dropped 0 bases, with 12 bases sitting between them. In DNA, the CDR3 is TGTGCCAGCAGCGAACCACTAGAGATGAACACTGAAGCTTTCTTT. Translated: CASSEPLEMNTEAFF.

The rearrangement uses TRBV27 and TRBJ1-2; the match to TRBD1 covers 7 bases. The CDR3 is 16 amino acids. Germline CDR1 and CDR2: MNHEY and SMNVEV (reference sequence). With 7 bases clipped from V and 4 bases from J, the junction kept 15 bases outside the gene matches. In DNA, the CDR3 is TGTGCCAGCACCACTCTCCCCGGGACAGCCTTCTATGGCTACACCTTC. This sequence encodes CASTTLPGTAFYGYTF.

The chain joins TRBV11-2 to TRBJ2-3; D possibly matches TRBD1 or TRBD2 (5 bases each). In germline, CDR1 is SGHAT, CDR2 FQNNGV. The CDR3 loop spans 16 amino acids. V lost 6 bases and J 1 base, leaving 17 bases between the germline ends. In DNA form, the CDR3 reads TGTGCCAGCAGAGAATCCGGGACGGGCCGCACAGATACGCAGTATTTT. It is translated as CASRESGTGRTDTQYF. The full variable domain, rest sourced from reference TRBV11-2 and TRBJ2-3, is EAGVAQSPRYKIIEKRQSVAFWCNPISGHATLYWYQQILGQGPKLLIQFQNNGVVDDSQLPKDRFSAERLKGVDSTLKIQPAKLEDSAVYLCASRESGTGRTDTQYFGPGTRLTVL.

The V and J genes are TRBV2 and TRBJ1-1; D is perhaps TRBD1 (5 bases). V shed 8 bases and J shed 9 bases, with 16 bases lying between them. CDR3 size: 12 residues. CDR1 SNHLY and CDR2 FYNNEI come from the germline V gene. CDR3 residues: CASVTRGGKAFF. CDR3 sequence (DNA): TGTGCCAGCGTCACCCGGGGGGGTAAAGCTTTCTTT.

V and J are TRBV2 and TRBJ2-5; 8 bases are a match to TRBD2. The CDR3 is 14 amino acids. Germline V gene lookup returns CDR1 SNHLY and CDR2 FYNNEI. The trim removed 6 bases at V and 0 bases at J, leaving 3 bases unmatched. The CDR3 region has the DNA TGTGCCAGCAGGGGCGGGAGGTACCAAGAGACCCAGTACTTC. Translating gives CASRGGRYQETQYF.

The chain uses TRBV19 and TRBJ1-2; the D is unclear. The CDR3 is 12 residues long. Germline CDR1 and CDR2: LNHDA and SQIVND (reference sequence). V was clipped by 3 bases and J by 4 bases, with 6 bases between them. CDR3 sequence: CASSMRSYGYTF. The CDR3 region has the DNA TGTGCCAGTAGTATGCGAAGCTATGGCTACACCTTC.

V usage is TRBV25-1 and J usage is TRBJ2-3, with D unclear. Germline V CDR1 and CDR2: MGHDK, SYGVNS. This CDR3 spans 10 amino acids. Trimming took 10 bases from V and 6 from J, leaving 8 bases between them. The CDR3 here is CATELDTQYF. Written as DNA, the CDR3 is TGTGCCACCGAGCTGGATACGCAGTATTTT.

The V gene is TRBV7-3, the J gene TRBJ2-1; D ambiguous. The CDR3 contains 12 residues. Germline V gives CDR1 SGHTA, CDR2 FQGTGA. V was clipped by 2 bases and J by 9 bases, with 8 bases between them. CDR3 region: CASSLSPSEQFF. The CDR3 coding sequence is TGTGCCAGCAGCTTATCCCCTAGTGAGCAGTTCTTC. The complete variable domain, with remaining parts taken from reference TRBV7-3 and TRBJ2-1, reads GAGVSQTPSNKVTEKGKYVELRCDPISGHTALYWYRQSLGQGPEFLIYFQGTGAADDSGLPNDRFFAVRPEGSVSTLKIQRTERGDSAVYLCASSLSPSEQFFGPGTRLTVL.

The V call is TRBV4-1, the J call TRBJ1-6, with 8 bases matching TRBD1. After removal of 4 bases from V and 7 bases from J, the junction contained 12 bases not matched to a gene. The germline CDR1 and CDR2 sequences are MGHRA and YSYEKL. The length of the CDR3 is 17 residues. This CDR3 is CASSPFPEDRANSPLHF. In DNA form, the CDR3 reads TGCGCCAGCAGCCCTTTCCCGGAGGACAGGGCAAATTCACCCCTCCACTTT.

This chain joins TRBV27 and TRBJ1-1; no definite D call. Between the trimmed V and J ends, which lost 6 bases and 0 bases, there was a span of 14 bases. The CDR3 runs 15 residues. Per the germline V gene, CDR1 is MNHEY and CDR2 is SMNVEV (reference sequence). CDR3: CASSGRGFMNTEAFF. The CDR3 coding sequence is TGTGCCAGCAGCGGACGGGGATTCATGAACACTGAAGCTTTCTTT.

This chain links TRBV6-6 with TRBJ2-2, with D possibly matching TRBD2 (6 bases). CDR1 is MNHNY and CDR2 is SVGAGI in the germline V gene (reference sequence). V was cut by 5 bases and J by 6 bases, with 10 bases left in between. The length of the CDR3 is 13 residues. CDR3 nucleotides: TGTGCCAGCAGTCGGCCGGGAGCCGGGGAGCTGTTTTTT. Translated, it gives CASSRPGAGELFF.

The gene calls are TRBV29-1 and TRBJ2-3, with TRBD1 matching 7 bases. J was trimmed by 6 bases and V by 6 bases; bases with no gene match: 9. The V gene's germline CDR1 is SQVTM and CDR2 ANQGSEA. The CDR3 loop spans 13 amino acids. The CDR3: CSVRGPTEDTQYF. The CDR3 DNA reads as TGCAGCGTAAGGGGGCCAACTGAGGATACGCAGTATTTT.

The chain uses TRBV11-2 and TRBJ1-2, with TRBD1 matching over 7 bases. There are 14 residues in the CDR3. V lost 5 bases and J lost 4; bases outside the gene matches: 7. Germline CDR1 SGHAT, CDR2 FQNNGV. CDR3 sequence: CASSVGGLSYGYTF. The CDR3 nucleotides read TGTGCCAGCAGCGTAGGGGGCTTGAGCTATGGCTACACCTTC.

The gene calls are TRBV7-6 and TRBJ2-1; 8 bases map to TRBD2. In germline, CDR1 is SGHVS, CDR2 FNYEAQ. J gave up 3 bases and V 5 bases, and 9 bases lay outside the gene matches. This CDR3 region has 16 residues. CDR3 protein: CASSRVIGTSYNEQFF. In DNA form, the CDR3 reads TGTGCCAGCAGCCGGGTGATCGGGACTAGCTACAATGAGCAGTTCTTC.

The chain links TRBV27 to TRBJ2-3, with D unclear. Trimming took off 6 bases at V and 8 bases at J, with 9 bases between the two ends. CDR1 MNHEY and CDR2 SMNVEV come from the germline V gene (reference sequence). There are 11 residues in the CDR3. DNA of the CDR3: TGTGCCAGCAGGGACCTTCGTACGCAGTATTTT. Encoded protein: CASRDLRTQYF.

The rearrangement links TRBV19 to TRBJ2-7, with a possible D match to TRBD2 (7 bases). Germline loops: CDR1 LNHDA, CDR2 SQIVND (reference sequence). This CDR3 comprises 13 residues. Between the trimmed V and J ends, which lost 5 bases and 6 bases, there was a span of 14 bases. CDR3 sequence: CASSEGRGFEQYF. CDR3 nucleotide sequence: TGTGCCAGTAGTGAAGGGAGGGGGTTCGAGCAGTACTTC. The variable domain in full, with the rest retrieved from reference TRBV19 and TRBJ2-7, is DGGITQSPKYLFRKEGQNVTLSCEQNLNHDAMYWYRQDPGQGLRLIYYSQIVNDFQKGDIAEGYSVSREKKESFPLTVTSAQKNPTAFYLCASSEGRGFEQYFGPGTRLTVT.

The V gene is TRBV5-6, the J gene TRBJ2-5; 7 bases are a match to TRBD1. J lost 2 bases, V lost 4 bases, and 5 bases had no gene match. CDR1 is SGHDT and CDR2 is YYEEEE in the germline V gene. This CDR3 has 14 residues. CDR3 residues: CASSRGTAQETQYF. For the CDR3, the DNA is TGTGCCAGCAGCCGAGGGACAGCACAAGAGACCCAGTACTTC.

The CDR3 coding sequence is TGTGCCAGCAGCCACGACGGTGTTGGTGGAGATACGCAGTATTTT. Amino acid sequence: CASSHDGVGGDTQYF. V is TRBV7-9 and J is TRBJ2-3; no reliable D call. This CDR3 comprises 15 residues. Germline assignment: CDR1 SEHNR and CDR2 FQNEAQ (reference sequence). Deletions cut 5 bases from V and 5 bases from J, with 17 bases between. The variable domain in full, completed from reference TRBV7-9 and TRBJ2-3, reads DTGVSQNPRHKITKRGQNVTFRCDPISEHNRLYWYRQTLGQGPEFLTYFQNEAQLEKSRLLSDRFSAERPKGSFSTLEIQRTEQGDSAMYLCASSHDGVGGDTQYFGPGTRLTVL.

The rearrangement uses TRBV4-3 and TRBJ2-2; 11 nucleotides line up with TRBD2. Per the germline V gene, CDR1 is LGHNA and CDR2 is YSLEER. This CDR3 is built from 17 residues. V lost 3 bases and J lost 6; bases outside the gene matches: 9. The CDR3 bases are TGCGCCAGCAGCCATTCACGACTAGCGGGAAAGGCCGGGGAGCTGTTTTTT. Protein product: CASSHSRLAGKAGELFF.

CDR3 protein: CAWSVTLWSSYNEQFF. Written as DNA, the CDR3 is TGTGCCTGGAGTGTAACCCTTTGGAGCTCCTACAATGAGCAGTTCTTC. The chain couples TRBV30 to TRBJ2-1; no reliable D call. V was shortened by 0 bases and J by 0 bases, with 12 bases between the two germline ends. The length of the CDR3 is 16 residues. Germline values: CDR1 GTSNPN, CDR2 SVGIG (reference sequence).

The chain uses TRBV4-3 and TRBJ1-6; TRBD1 matches at 10 bases. V lost 0 bases, J lost 6 bases, and 5 bases stayed unmatched. The germline V gene has CDR1 LGHNA and CDR2 YSLEER. The CDR3 length is 17 residues. CDR3: CASSQDLRTGGNSPLHF. CDR3 in DNA: TGCGCCAGCAGCCAAGATCTAAGGACAGGGGGTAATTCACCCCTCCACTTT.

CDR3 loop: CASSRLGTSGPKPNEQFF. CDR3 sequence (DNA): TGTGCCAGCAGTCGGCTTGGGACTAGCGGGCCAAAGCCCAATGAGCAGTTCTTC. The chain uses TRBV27 and TRBJ2-1; 12 bases are shared with TRBD2. The V gene's germline CDR1 is MNHEY and CDR2 SMNVEV (reference sequence). The ends lost 5 bases at V and 6 bases at J; junction bases unmatched: 14. This CDR3 comprises 18 residues.